This TCR beta chain came from a study of cytomegalovirus exposure and HLA in healthy donors. Whole-study context: Genotyping showed roughly 83% of approximately 430 donors falling in the Caucasian-associated ancestry cluster. Study observations and caveats: Across donors, most TCRs were seen rarely, yet some public ones were widespread.

The V end lost 5 bases, the J end lost 3 bases, and 5 bases lay between the germline ends. The germline gives CDR1 SQVTM, CDR2 ANQGSEA. CDR3 length: 11 amino acids. Remarks on this clone: The antigen is unknown.

The study ran its PCR with 60 Vbeta and 13 Jbeta primers. The protocol was immunoSEQ multiplex PCR, while the TCRdb copy is restricted to in-frame clones and leaves out a portion. Recorded here are approximately 110,000 clones; the top ten clones represent approximately 0.99%. The V and J genes are TRBV29-1 and TRBJ1-3; no reliable D call. Sequenced material: PBMCs. This receptor was identified in a young man in good health and CMV-seronegative. CDR3 nucleotide sequence: TGCAGCGTTTCTAGTGGAAACACCATATATTTT. This encodes CSVSSGNTIYF.